These 3 T cell receptor beta chains share one sample of origin, sequenced in a study of long-term antiretroviral therapy in people with HIV (dated by TCRdb to the early 2020s). The immunoSEQ hsTCRB v3.0 assay was used at survey level resolution to sequence the TRB variable region. TCRdb limited this immuneACCESS table to in-frame rearrangements with V and J called. A share of clones is missing; checked studies link under half to unresolved V genes, and the rest is unexplained. Present in this sample are tens of thousands of clones, approximately 85% of which were seen just once. The top ten clones comprise 6.5% to 9% of the sample. The sequencing used unsorted PBMCs, collected 3 years after starting antiretroviral therapy. Source of these receptors: a man aged 35-49 years with HIV.

This clone was seen a few times. V and J are TRBV5-5 and TRBJ1-2; 8 bases are a match to TRBD1. CDR3 size: 15 residues. V dropped 4 bases and J dropped 6; count of bases not matched to a gene: 11. Germline assignment: CDR1 SGHKS and CDR2 YYEKEE (reference sequence). The CDR3 region has the DNA TGTGCCAGCAGCCCCGGACAGGGTTGGCTTGATGGCTACACCTTC. Translating it yields CASSPGQGWLDGYTF.

The rearrangement joins TRBV6-6 to TRBJ2-1, with 7 positions matching TRBD2. This CDR3 region has 15 residues. The trim removed 2 bases at V and 7 bases at J, leaving 8 bases unmatched. CDR1 is MNHNY and CDR2 is SVGAGI in the germline V gene (reference sequence). For the CDR3, the DNA is TGTGCCAGCAGTTACGCGGGAGCCTTAGGTAATGAGCAGTTCTTC. Amino acids: CASSYAGALGNEQFF.

The chain joins TRBV10-1 to TRBJ2-3, with 9 positions matching TRBD2. The germline V gene encodes CDR1 WNHNN and CDR2 SYGVQD (reference sequence). The CDR3 runs 17 residues. The ends lost 4 bases at V and 2 bases at J; junction bases unmatched: 10. CDR3 in DNA: TGCGCCAGCAGTGCCACCGCCCCTAGCGGGATCACAGATACGCAGTATTTT. Translating it yields CASSATAPSGITDTQYF.